The rows below give T cell receptor beta chains drawn from one sample of a study of beta chain features in type 1 diabetes. This table comes from immunoSEQ multiplex PCR, and its TCRdb copy is limited to in-frame clones, with some not included. The table includes over 200,000 clones, 11% detected once. Sequencing was performed on naive CD4+ T cells from blood. These receptors came from a young man with type 1 diabetes. The CDR3 runs from the conserved cysteine through the conserved F or W. Fields, in order: J gene, D gene, clone size, V gene, CDR3 DNA, CDR3 protein. A D gene is named only where the DNA matches it firmly. Some rows have no size entry. The others give once, few or many, or a class for an expanded clone.

TRBJ2-1 | TRBD2 | few | TRBV28 | TGTGCCAGCAGTCCCCCGGGAGGTTCCCGCAATGAGCAGTTCTTC | CASSPPGGSRNEQFF
TRBJ2-4 | TRBD1 | - | TRBV28 | TGTGCCAGCAGACAGGGGTTAGCCAAAAACATTCAGTACTTC | CASRQGLAKNIQYF
TRBJ1-1 | - | few | TRBV9 | TGTGCCAGCAGCGTGGGGCTGGGTTCAGACACTGAAGCTTTCTTT | CASSVGLGSDTEAFF
TRBJ2-3 | - | few | TRBV5-4 | TGTGCCAGCAGCGCGTGGGAGGATACGCAGTATTTT | CASSAWEDTQYF
TRBJ2-5 | TRBD2 | - | TRBV25-1 | TGTGCCAGCGCAACTAGCGGGGGGGCGGGAGAGACCCAGTACTTC | CASATSGGAGETQYF
TRBJ1-1 | - | - | TRBV30 | TGTGCCTGGAGTTATCAGGGGAACACTGAAGCTTTCTTT | CAWSYQGNTEAFF
TRBJ2-3 | TRBD2 | - | TRBV5-4 | TGTGCCAGCAGCTCTTCCTCCGGGGGGGCCGGAGATACGCAGTATTTT | CASSSSSGGAGDTQYF
TRBJ2-1 | - | few | TRBV9 | TGTGCCAGCAGCGTAGCAGGGATTATGGATGAGCAGTTCTTC | CASSVAGIMDEQFF
TRBJ2-7 | - | few | TRBV5-1 | TGCGCCAGCAGCTCCGAAGGACGGGGCTACGAGCAGTACTTC | CASSSEGRGYEQYF
TRBJ2-1 | TRBD2 | few | TRBV7-9 | TGTGCCAGCCTTAGCGGGGGGAGCACCTACAATGAGCAGTTCTTC | CASLSGGSTYNEQFF